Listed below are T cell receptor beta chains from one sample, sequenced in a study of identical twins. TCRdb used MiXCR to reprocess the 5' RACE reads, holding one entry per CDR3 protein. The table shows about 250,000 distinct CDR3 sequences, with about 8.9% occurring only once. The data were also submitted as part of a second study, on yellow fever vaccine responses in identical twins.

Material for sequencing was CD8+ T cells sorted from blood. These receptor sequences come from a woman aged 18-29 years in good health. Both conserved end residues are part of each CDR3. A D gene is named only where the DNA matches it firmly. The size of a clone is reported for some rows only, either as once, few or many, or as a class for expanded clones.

TGTGCCAGCAGTAAGCGACTAAAGGATTATTTGGATACGCAGTATTTT,CASSKRLKDYLDTQYF,TRBV6-2/TRBV6-3,few,TRBJ2-3,.
TGCAGTGCTAGAGATACCCCTGGGCGAGGAAGGACAGATACGCAGTATTTT,CSARDTPGRGRTDTQYF,TRBV20-1,many,TRBJ2-3,.
TGTGCCAGCAGCCAACCCCCTGGGGGGCACACCGGGGAGCTGTTTTTT,CASSQPPGGHTGELFF,TRBV3-1,.,TRBJ2-2,.
TGTGCCAGCAGCTTAAGTAGGTCAGGGGATAATAATTCACCCCTCCACTTT,CASSLSRSGDNNSPLHF,TRBV7-9,few,TRBJ1-6,.
TGTGCCAGCAGCTTAGCTATAGGGAGTGAGCAGTTCTTC,CASSLAIGSEQFF,TRBV7-9,few,TRBJ2-1,.
TGTGCCAGCAGCTCGCCGGTCGAGCAATCATCCTCTGGGGCCAACGTCCTGACTTTC,CASSSPVEQSSSGANVLTF,TRBV13,.,TRBJ2-6,.
TGTGCCACCAGTGACCAGAACAGGGATTATGCCGGGGAGCTGTTTTTT,CATSDQNRDYAGELFF,TRBV24-1,.,TRBJ2-2,.
TGTGCCACCAGGCATTCGGGACTTGCAACCTACGAGCAGTACTTC,CATRHSGLATYEQYF,TRBV15,few,TRBJ2-7,.
TGTGCCAGCAGCCGAACGGTGTCCCCGGATGAGCAGTACTTC,CASSRTVSPDEQYF,TRBV7-2,few,TRBJ2-7,.
TGCGCCAGCAGCCAAGGGGGACCCTACGAGCAGTACTTC,CASSQGGPYEQYF,TRBV4-1,many,TRBJ2-7,.
TGTGCCAGCGGAGGGGAAGTCTCCTACGAGCAGTACTTC,CASGGEVSYEQYF,TRBV12-3/TRBV12-4,many,TRBJ2-7,.
TGTGCCCTCAGTTTTCCGGGACTAGCGGGAGGTGGGTCCTACAATGAGCAGTTCTTC,CALSFPGLAGGGSYNEQFF,TRBV10-3,.,TRBJ2-1,TRBD2
TGTGCCAGCAGTTTAATAGCGGACACCGGGGAGCTGTTTTTT,CASSLIADTGELFF,TRBV11-3,few,TRBJ2-2,.
TGTGCCAGCGGAGCCTACGAGCAGTACTTC,CASGAYEQYF,TRBV6-2/TRBV6-3,many,TRBJ2-7,.
TGCAGCGTTGAAGGAAGTGGCACTGAAGCTTTCTTT,CSVEGSGTEAFF,TRBV29-1,.,TRBJ1-1,.
TGTGCCAGCACCTCAAACGGGGGTCCCTACAATGAGCAGTTCTTC,CASTSNGGPYNEQFF,TRBV7-2,many,TRBJ2-1,.
TGTGCCAGCAGTTTTACTGGCGTGGAGCAGTACTTC,CASSFTGVEQYF,TRBV27,many,TRBJ2-7,.
TGTGCCAGCAGTCCATCTAGCGTGCCCCCAGATACGCAGTATTTT,CASSPSSVPPDTQYF,TRBV28,many,TRBJ2-3,.
TGTGCCATCAGTCCTGGGACAGGGTTCTACGAGCAGTACTTC,CAISPGTGFYEQYF,TRBV10-3,few,TRBJ2-7,TRBD1
TGTGCCAGCAGTTCCTCCGAGGAAGCGGGGGGGCCGTGGCAAGAGACCCAGTACTTC,CASSSSEEAGGPWQETQYF,TRBV6-5,.,TRBJ2-5,TRBD2
TGCAGCGTTGAGCTCGGTAATAGCGGGAACTCCTACAATGAGCAGTTCTTC,CSVELGNSGNSYNEQFF,TRBV29-1,many,TRBJ2-1,TRBD2
TGCGCCAGCAGCCCATGGACAGGGTCCAACTGGGAGCAGTACTTC,CASSPWTGSNWEQYF,TRBV10-1,.,TRBJ2-7,TRBD1
TGTGCCAGCTCGGACAAGGACGCCTACGAGCAGTACTTC,CASSDKDAYEQYF,TRBV2,few,TRBJ2-7,.
TGTGCCAGCAGCCCCCCGGCTAGCGGGAGATACAATGAGCAGTTCTTC,CASSPPASGRYNEQFF,TRBV7-9,.,TRBJ2-1,TRBD2
TGTGCCAGCAGCGGACTAGTCGGGGAGCTGTTTTTT,CASSGLVGELFF,TRBV7-9,.,TRBJ2-2,TRBD2
TGTGCCAGCAGTACCTCGGGACAGCTTAGCAATCAGCCCCAGCATTTT,CASSTSGQLSNQPQHF,TRBV27,few,TRBJ1-5,TRBD1
TGTGCCATCAGTGGGTCGGATAGCACAGATACGCAGTATTTT,CAISGSDSTDTQYF,TRBV10-3,.,TRBJ2-3,.
TGTGCCAGCAAGTTAGCCCCTAGACAAGAGACCCAGTACTTC,CASKLAPRQETQYF,TRBV27,.,TRBJ2-5,.
TGTGCCAGCAGCCAAGGACCACCCGGGAATGAGCAGTTCTTC,CASSQGPPGNEQFF,TRBV4-2,.,TRBJ2-1,.
TGCAGTGCAAACCCGGGACAGCGCACAACCTACGAGCAGTACTTC,CSANPGQRTTYEQYF,TRBV20-1,.,TRBJ2-7,TRBD1
TGTGCCAGCAGTATAGCGGGAGCGAGCGAGCAGTACTTC,CASSIAGASEQYF,TRBV13,.,TRBJ2-7,TRBD2
TGCAGTGCTGTAAGGGACTCCTCTAACTATGGCTACACCTTC,CSAVRDSSNYGYTF,TRBV20-1,.,TRBJ1-2,.
TGTGCCAGCAGCGCGGACTCTGGGGCCAACGTCCTGACTTTC,CASSADSGANVLTF,TRBV9,.,TRBJ2-6,.
TGTGCCAGCAGCACGCCGGGAGTCTACGAGCAGTACTTC,CASSTPGVYEQYF,TRBV7-9,.,TRBJ2-7,.
TGCAGTGCGCGAGCGGGGTGGCTCGAGCAGTACTTC,CSARAGWLEQYF,TRBV20-1,many,TRBJ2-7,TRBD2
TGCGCCAGCAGCTTGGGGGGGCACGACACTGAAGCTTTCTTT,CASSLGGHDTEAFF,TRBV5-1,.,TRBJ1-1,.
TGCAGTGCTAGAGACCTAGACGCGGCGCAGTATTTT,CSARDLDAAQYF,TRBV20-1,.,TRBJ2-3,.
TGTGCCAGCAGCTTAGATAAGGGACAGAAAATCCAAGAGACCCAGTACTTC,CASSLDKGQKIQETQYF,TRBV11-2,.,TRBJ2-5,TRBD1
TGTGCCAGCGGCCAATTGCTCGAGCAGTACTTC,CASGQLLEQYF,TRBV7-9,.,TRBJ2-7,.
TGTGCCAGCAGTTTTAGGGGACTAGAGCAGTTCTTC,CASSFRGLEQFF,TRBV28,.,TRBJ2-1,TRBD2
TGTGCCAGCAGCGTAGTCCCGGACTACCCTAGCTCCTACAATGAGCAGTTCTTC,CASSVVPDYPSSYNEQFF,TRBV9,few,TRBJ2-1,.
TGTGCCAGCAGCCAAGTCCTGGGAGAGACCCAGTACTTC,CASSQVLGETQYF,TRBV3-1,few,TRBJ2-5,.
TGTGCCAGCAGTCCCCAGTGGAGTACGTCCTACGAGCAGTACTTC,CASSPQWSTSYEQYF,TRBV27,many,TRBJ2-7,.
TGTGCCCTCAGTTTAATAGTCCGGCAGGAGACTAGCACAGATACGCAGTATTTT,CALSLIVRQETSTDTQYF,TRBV12-3/TRBV12-4,.,TRBJ2-3,.
TGTGCCAGCAGCTGGACTTTGGTCCAAGAGACCCAGTACTTC,CASSWTLVQETQYF,TRBV5-5,few,TRBJ2-5,.
TGTGCCAGCAGGCGAGGAACTAACTATGGCTACACCTTC,CASRRGTNYGYTF,TRBV27,.,TRBJ1-2,.